Described below is a single T cell receptor (beta chain) sequence and its context. This CDR3 spans 16 amino acids. The germline gives CDR1 SEHNR, CDR2 FQNEAQ (reference sequence). With 5 bases clipped from V and 8 bases from J, the junction kept 14 bases outside the gene matches. This sample is drawn from a study of blood T cell repertoires in COVID-19. Original handling: Reference gene primer amplification gave estimated nucleated cell counts. Here immunoSEQ multiplex PCR was the method, and the copy in TCRdb shows in-frame clones only, minus some. That table supplies the V and J calls and clone size; D and trimming were determined from the DNA. The sample includes some 64,000 clones, approximately 79% of them seen just once.

V is TRBV7-9 and J is TRBJ2-1, with 8 bases that match TRBD2. This TCR was recovered from a woman of 80 years or more with active or convalescent COVID-19. Sequenced sample: peripheral blood. CDR3: CASSPPTGGAHDEQFF. The CDR3 nucleotides are TGTGCCAGCAGCCCCCCTACGGGGGGGGCCCATGATGAGCAGTTCTTC. The whole variable domain, remainder taken from reference TRBV7-9 and TRBJ2-1, is DTGVSQNPRHKITKRGQNVTFRCDPISEHNRLYWYRQTLGQGPEFLTYFQNEAQLEKSRLLSDRFSAERPKGSFSTLEIQRTEQGDSAMYLCASSPPTGGAHDEQFFGPGTRLTVL.